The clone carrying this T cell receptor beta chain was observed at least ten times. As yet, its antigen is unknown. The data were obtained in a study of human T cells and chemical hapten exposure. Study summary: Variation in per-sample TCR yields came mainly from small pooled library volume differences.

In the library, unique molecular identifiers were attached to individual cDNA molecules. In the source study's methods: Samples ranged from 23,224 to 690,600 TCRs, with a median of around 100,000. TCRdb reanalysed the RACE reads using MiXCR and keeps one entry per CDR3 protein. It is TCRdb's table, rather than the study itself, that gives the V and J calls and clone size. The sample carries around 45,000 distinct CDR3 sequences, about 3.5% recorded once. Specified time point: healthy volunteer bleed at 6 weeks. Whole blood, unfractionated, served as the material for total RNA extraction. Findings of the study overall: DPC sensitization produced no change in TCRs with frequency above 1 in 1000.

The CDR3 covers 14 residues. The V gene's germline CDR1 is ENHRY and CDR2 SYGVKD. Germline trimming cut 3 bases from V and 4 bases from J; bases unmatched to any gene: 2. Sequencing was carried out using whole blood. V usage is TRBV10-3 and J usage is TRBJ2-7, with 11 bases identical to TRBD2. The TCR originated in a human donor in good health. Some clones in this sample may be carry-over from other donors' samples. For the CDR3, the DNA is TGTGCCATCAGTGATACTAGCGGGAGTTACGAGCAGTACTTC. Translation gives CAISDTSGSYEQYF.